This T cell receptor (beta chain) was found in a study of T cells expressing NK-cell markers. This CDR3 region has 16 residues. Germline assignment: CDR1 LGHNA and CDR2 YSLEER. TCRdb re-analyzed the 5' RACE reads; it lists each CDR3 protein once, without DNA. This repertoire includes approximately 550,000 distinct CDR3 sequences. Source material: blood T cells: a sorted CD56 or NKG2C T cell subset, CD4+ or CD8+ T cells, or bulk PBMC T cells (not recorded which). The TCR originated in a man between 18 and 35 years old in good health. The V and J genes are TRBV4-3 and TRBJ1-2; TCRdb's assignment of TRBD1 cannot be checked, as there is no DNA. CDR3 loop: CASSQIATGTAYGYTF.